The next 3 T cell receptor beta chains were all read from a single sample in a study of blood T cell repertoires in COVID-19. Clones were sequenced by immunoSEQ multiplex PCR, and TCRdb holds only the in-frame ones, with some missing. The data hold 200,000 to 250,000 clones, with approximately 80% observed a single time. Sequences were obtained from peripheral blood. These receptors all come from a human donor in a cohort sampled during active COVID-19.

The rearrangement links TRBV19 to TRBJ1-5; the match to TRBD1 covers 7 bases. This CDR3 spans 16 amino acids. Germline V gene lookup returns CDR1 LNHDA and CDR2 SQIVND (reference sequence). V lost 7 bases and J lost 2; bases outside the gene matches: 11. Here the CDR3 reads CASMTNRGSGNQPQHF. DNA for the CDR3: TGTGCCAGTATGACCAACAGGGGTAGTGGCAATCAGCCCCAGCATTTT.

The DNA for the CDR3 is TGTGCCAGCAGTTTTTCCAGGGGGCATGAGCAGTACTTC. Translating it yields CASSFSRGHEQYF. The chain carries TRBV27 and TRBJ2-7; TRBD1 agrees at 8 bases. V shed 3 bases and J 7 bases; nucleotides not matched to a gene: 5. The CDR3 sequence is 13 residues long. CDR1 and CDR2 from the germline V gene are MNHEY and SMNVEV (reference sequence).

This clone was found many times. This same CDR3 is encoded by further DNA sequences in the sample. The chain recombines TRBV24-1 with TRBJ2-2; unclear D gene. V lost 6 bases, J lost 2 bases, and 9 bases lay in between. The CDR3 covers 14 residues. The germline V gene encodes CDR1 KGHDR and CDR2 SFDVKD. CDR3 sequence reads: CATSPGTNTGELFF. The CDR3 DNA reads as TGTGCCACCAGTCCGGGTACCAACACCGGGGAGCTGTTTTTT.